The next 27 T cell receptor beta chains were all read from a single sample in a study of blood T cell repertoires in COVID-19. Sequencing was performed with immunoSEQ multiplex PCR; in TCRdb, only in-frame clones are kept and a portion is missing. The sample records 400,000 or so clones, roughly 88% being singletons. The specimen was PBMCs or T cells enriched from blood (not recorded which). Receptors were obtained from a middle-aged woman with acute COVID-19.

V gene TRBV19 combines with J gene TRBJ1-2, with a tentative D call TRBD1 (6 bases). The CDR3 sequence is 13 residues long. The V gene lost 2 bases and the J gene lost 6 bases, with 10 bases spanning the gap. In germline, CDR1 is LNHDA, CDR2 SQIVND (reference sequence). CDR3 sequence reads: CASSIQGRDGYTF. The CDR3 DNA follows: TGTGCCAGTAGTATACAGGGGCGCGATGGCTACACCTTC.

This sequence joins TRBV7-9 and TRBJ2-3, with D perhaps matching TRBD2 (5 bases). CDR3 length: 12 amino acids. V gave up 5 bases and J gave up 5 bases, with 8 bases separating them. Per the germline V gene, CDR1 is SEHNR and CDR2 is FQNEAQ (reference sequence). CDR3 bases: TGTGCCAGCAGCGATCGGGGAGATACGCAGTATTTT. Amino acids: CASSDRGDTQYF. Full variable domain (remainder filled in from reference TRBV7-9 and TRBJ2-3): DTGVSQNPRHKITKRGQNVTFRCDPISEHNRLYWYRQTLGQGPEFLTYFQNEAQLEKSRLLSDRFSAERPKGSFSTLEIQRTEQGDSAMYLCASSDRGDTQYFGPGTRLTVL.

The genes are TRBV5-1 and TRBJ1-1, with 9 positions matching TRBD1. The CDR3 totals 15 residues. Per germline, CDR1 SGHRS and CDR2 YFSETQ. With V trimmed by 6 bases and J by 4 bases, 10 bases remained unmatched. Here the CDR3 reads CASTLGSDRGTEAFF. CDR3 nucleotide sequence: TGCGCCAGCACCCTGGGTTCGGACAGGGGCACTGAAGCTTTCTTT.

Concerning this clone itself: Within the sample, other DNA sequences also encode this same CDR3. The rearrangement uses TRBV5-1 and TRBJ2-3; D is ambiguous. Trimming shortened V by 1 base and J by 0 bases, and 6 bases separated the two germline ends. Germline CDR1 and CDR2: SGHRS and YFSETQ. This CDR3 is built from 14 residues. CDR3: CASSLSTSTDTQYF. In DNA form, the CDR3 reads TGCGCCAGCAGCTTGTCAACTAGCACAGATACGCAGTATTTT.

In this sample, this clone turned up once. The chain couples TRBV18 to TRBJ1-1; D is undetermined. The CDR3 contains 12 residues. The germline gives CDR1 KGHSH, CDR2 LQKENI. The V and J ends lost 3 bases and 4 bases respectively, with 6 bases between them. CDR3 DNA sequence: TGTGCCAGCTCACCTTCCGGCACTGAAGCTTTCTTT. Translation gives CASSPSGTEAFF.

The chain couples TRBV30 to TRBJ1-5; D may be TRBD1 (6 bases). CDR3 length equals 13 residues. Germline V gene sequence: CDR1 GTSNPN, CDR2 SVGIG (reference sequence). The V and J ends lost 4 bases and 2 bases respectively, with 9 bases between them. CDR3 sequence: CAWNRAGNQPQHF. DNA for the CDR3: TGTGCCTGGAACAGGGCCGGCAATCAGCCCCAGCATTTT. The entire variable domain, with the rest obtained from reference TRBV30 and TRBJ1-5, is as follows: SQTIHQWPATLVQPVGSPLSLECTVEGTSNPNLYWYRQAAGRGLQLLFYSVGIGQISSEVPQNLSASRPQDRQFILSSKKLLLSDSGFYLCAWNRAGNQPQHFGDGTRLSIL.

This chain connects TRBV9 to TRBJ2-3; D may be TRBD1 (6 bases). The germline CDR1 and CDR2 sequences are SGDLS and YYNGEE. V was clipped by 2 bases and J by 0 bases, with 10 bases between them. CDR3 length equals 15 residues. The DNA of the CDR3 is TGTGCCAGCAGCGTCGTGGGGGCTAGCACAGATACGCAGTATTTT. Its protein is CASSVVGASTDTQYF.

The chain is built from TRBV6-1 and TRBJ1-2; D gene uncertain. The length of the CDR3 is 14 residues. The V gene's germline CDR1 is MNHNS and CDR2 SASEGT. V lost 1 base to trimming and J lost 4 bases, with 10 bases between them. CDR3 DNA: TGTGCCAGCAGTGAAGTCCCAGGACTCTATGGCTACACCTTC. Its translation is CASSEVPGLYGYTF.

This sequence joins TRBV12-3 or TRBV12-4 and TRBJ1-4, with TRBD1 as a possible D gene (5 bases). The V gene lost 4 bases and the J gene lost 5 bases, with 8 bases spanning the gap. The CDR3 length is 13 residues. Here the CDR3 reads CASSSDRNEKLFF. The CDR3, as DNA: TGTGCCAGCAGTTCAGACAGAAATGAAAAACTGTTTTTT.

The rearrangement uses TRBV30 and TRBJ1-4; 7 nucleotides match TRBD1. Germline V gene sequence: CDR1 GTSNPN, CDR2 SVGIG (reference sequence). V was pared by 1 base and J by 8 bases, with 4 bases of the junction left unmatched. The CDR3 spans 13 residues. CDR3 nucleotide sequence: TGTGCCTGGAGTGGGACAGGCGGGGAAAAACTGTTTTTT. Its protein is CAWSGTGGEKLFF.

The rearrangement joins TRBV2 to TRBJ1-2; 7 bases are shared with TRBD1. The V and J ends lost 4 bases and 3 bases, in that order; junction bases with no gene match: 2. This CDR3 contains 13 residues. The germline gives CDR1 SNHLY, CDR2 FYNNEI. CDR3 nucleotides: TGTGCCAGCAGTGGGACAGGAGACTATGGCTACACCTTC. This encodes CASSGTGDYGYTF.

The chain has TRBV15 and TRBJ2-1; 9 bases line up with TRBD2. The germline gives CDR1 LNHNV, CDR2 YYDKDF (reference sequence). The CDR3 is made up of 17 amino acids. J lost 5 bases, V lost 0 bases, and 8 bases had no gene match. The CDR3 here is CATSRESSGVLNNEQFF. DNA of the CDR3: TGTGCCACCAGCAGAGAATCTAGCGGGGTACTAAACAATGAGCAGTTCTTC. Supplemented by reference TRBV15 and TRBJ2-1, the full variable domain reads DAMVIQNPRYQVTQFGKPVTLSCSQTLNHNVMYWYQQKSSQAPKLLFHYYDKDFNNEADTPDNFQSRRPNTSFCFLDIRSPGLGDTAMYLCATSRESSGVLNNEQFFGPGTRLTVL.

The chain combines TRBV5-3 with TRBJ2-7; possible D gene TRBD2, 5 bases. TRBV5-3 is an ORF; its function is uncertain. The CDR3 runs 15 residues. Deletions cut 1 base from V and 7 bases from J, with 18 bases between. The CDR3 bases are TGTGCCAGAAGCTTGTCCGTAGTGGAGGCAGGAGAGCAGTACTTC. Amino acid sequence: CARSLSVVEAGEQYF.

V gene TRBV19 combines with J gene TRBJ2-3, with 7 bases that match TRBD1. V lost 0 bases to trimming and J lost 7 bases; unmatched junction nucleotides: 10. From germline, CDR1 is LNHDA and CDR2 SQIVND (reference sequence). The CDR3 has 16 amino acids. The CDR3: CASSIDRQGEGNTQYF. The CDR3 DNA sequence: TGTGCCAGTAGTATAGATCGACAGGGCGAGGGGAATACGCAGTATTTT. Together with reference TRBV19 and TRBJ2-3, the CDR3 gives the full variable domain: DGGITQSPKYLFRKEGQNVTLSCEQNLNHDAMYWYRQDPGQGLRLIYYSQIVNDFQKGDIAEGYSVSREKKESFPLTVTSAQKNPTAFYLCASSIDRQGEGNTQYFGPGTRLTVL.

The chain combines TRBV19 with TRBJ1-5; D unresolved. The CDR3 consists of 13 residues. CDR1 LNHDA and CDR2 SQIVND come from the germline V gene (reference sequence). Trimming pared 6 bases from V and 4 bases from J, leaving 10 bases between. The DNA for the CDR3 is TGTGCCAGTAGATACCAGGTGAATCAGCCCCAGCATTTT. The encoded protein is CASRYQVNQPQHF.

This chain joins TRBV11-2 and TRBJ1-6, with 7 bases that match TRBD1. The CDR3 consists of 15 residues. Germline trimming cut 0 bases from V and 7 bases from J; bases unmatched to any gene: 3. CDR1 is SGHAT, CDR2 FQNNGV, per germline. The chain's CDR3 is CASSLDPRGNSPLHF. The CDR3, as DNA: TGTGCCAGCAGCTTAGATCCCAGGGGGAATTCACCCCTCCACTTT.

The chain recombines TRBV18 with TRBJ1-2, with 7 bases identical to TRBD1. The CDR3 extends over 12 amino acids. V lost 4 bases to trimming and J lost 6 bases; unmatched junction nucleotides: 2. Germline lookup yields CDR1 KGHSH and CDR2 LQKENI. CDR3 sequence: CASSRQGNGYTF. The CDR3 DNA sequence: TGTGCCAGCTCACGACAGGGAAATGGCTACACCTTC.

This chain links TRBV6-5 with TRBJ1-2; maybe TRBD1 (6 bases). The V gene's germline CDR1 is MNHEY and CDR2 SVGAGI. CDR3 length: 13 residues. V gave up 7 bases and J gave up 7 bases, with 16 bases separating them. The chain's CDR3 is CASTRDKGSGYTF. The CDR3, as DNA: TGTGCCAGCACCAGGGACAAAGGCTCTGGCTACACCTTC.

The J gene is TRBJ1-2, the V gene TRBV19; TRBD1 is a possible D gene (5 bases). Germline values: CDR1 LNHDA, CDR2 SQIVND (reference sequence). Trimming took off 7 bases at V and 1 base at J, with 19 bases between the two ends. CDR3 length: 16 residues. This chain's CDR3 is CASTTDGARVNYGYTF. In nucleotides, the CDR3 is TGTGCCAGTACCACGGACGGCGCCAGGGTTAACTATGGCTACACCTTC.

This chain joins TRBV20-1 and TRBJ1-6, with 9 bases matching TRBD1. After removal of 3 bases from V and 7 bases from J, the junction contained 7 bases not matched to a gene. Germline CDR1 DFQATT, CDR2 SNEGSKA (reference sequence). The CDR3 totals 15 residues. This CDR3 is CSASLGTGLNSPLHF. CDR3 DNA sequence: TGCAGTGCTAGTCTCGGGACAGGGTTGAATTCACCCCTCCACTTT.

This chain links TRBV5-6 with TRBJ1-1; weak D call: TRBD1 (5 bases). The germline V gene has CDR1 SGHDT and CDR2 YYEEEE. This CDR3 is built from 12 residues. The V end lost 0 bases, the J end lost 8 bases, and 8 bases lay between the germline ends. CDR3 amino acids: CASSLGWGEAFF. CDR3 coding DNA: TGTGCCAGCAGCTTGGGATGGGGCGAAGCTTTCTTT.

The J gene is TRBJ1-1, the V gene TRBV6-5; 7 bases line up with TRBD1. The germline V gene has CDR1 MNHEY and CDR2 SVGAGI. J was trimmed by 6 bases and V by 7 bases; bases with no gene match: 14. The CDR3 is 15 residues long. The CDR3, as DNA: TGTGCCAGCAAATTTTCTTTAGGGGGCGTCTCTGAAGCTTTCTTT. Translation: CASKFSLGGVSEAFF.

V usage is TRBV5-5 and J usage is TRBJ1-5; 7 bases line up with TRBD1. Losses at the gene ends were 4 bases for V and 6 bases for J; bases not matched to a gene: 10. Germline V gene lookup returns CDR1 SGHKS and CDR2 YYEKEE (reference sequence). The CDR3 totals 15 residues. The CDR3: CASSQGGVGPQPQHF. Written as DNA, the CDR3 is TGTGCCAGCAGCCAGGGGGGCGTAGGGCCTCAGCCCCAGCATTTT.

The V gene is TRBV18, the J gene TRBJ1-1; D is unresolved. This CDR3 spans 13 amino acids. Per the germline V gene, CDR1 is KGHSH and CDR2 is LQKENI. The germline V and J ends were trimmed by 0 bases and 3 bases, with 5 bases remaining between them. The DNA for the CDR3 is TGTGCCAGCTCACCACCGAGGGACACTGAAGCTTTCTTT. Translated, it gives CASSPPRDTEAFF.

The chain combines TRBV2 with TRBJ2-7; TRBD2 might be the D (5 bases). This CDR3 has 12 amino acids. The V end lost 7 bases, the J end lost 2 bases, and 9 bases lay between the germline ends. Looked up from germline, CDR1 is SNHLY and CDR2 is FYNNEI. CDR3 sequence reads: CASKLRAYEQYF. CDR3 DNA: TGTGCCAGCAAGTTGAGGGCCTACGAGCAGTACTTC.

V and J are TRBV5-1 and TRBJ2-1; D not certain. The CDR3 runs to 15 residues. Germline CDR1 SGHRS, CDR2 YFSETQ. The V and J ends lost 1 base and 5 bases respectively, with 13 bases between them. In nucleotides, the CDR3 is TGCGCCAGCAGCTTGCCCCTGAGAGTTGACAATGAGCAGTTCTTC. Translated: CASSLPLRVDNEQFF.

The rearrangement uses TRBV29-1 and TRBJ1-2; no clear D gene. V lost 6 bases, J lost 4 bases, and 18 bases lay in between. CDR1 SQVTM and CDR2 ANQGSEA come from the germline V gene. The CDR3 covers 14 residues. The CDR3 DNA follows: TGCAGCGTGGATACCAGCGGACTCGGCTATGGCTACACCTTC. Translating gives CSVDTSGLGYGYTF.